One sample yielded the 5 T cell receptor beta chains listed below, sequenced in a study of cytomegalovirus exposure and HLA in healthy donors. PCR primers comprised 60 Vbeta and 13 Jbeta primers. This table comes from immunoSEQ multiplex PCR, and its TCRdb copy is limited to in-frame clones, with some not included. The sample carries 150,000 to 200,000 clones, around four fifths recorded once. Material for sequencing was PBMCs. Receptors were obtained from a woman between 45 and 65 years old in good health and CMV-seropositive.

A few counts support this clone. The V call is TRBV21-1, the J call TRBJ2-7; TRBD2, the table's D call, lacks a check against the DNA. TRBV21-1 is reported as a pseudogene. There are 20 residues in the CDR3. The CDR3 region has the DNA TGTGCCAGCAGCTTTCGCCCCGGGACTAGCGGGAGGGCAGGATCTTACGAGCAGTACTTC. This translates into CASSFRPGTSGRAGSYEQYF.

This rearrangement joins TRBV7-9 to TRBJ2-2, with TRBD1 identical over 11 bases. The CDR3 consists of 17 residues. The germline CDR1 and CDR2 sequences are SEHNR and FQNEAQ (reference sequence). V was pared by 5 bases and J by 3 bases, with 8 bases of the junction left unmatched. This chain's CDR3 is CASSKELGQGDTGELFF. CDR3 nucleotides: TGTGCCAGCAGCAAAGAGTTGGGACAGGGGGACACCGGGGAGCTGTTTTTT.

The chain links TRBV9 to TRBJ1-1; 9 bases fit TRBD1. Germline V lookup: CDR1 SGDLS, CDR2 YYNGEE. The CDR3 is made up of 15 amino acids. Trimming removed 1 base from V and 4 bases from J; junction bases left unmatched: 5. Here the CDR3 reads CASSVYETGGTEAFF. CDR3 in DNA: TGTGCCAGCAGCGTATACGAGACAGGGGGCACTGAAGCTTTCTTT.

The gene calls are TRBV7-2 and TRBJ2-7; D remains unclear. This CDR3 region has 14 residues. Trimming stripped 1 base from V and 2 bases from J, with 9 bases between. Germline V gene lookup returns CDR1 SGHTA and CDR2 FQGNSA. This CDR3 reads CASSLDFRTYEQYF. CDR3 DNA sequence: TGTGCCAGCAGCTTAGACTTCAGGACCTACGAGCAGTACTTC.

This chain connects TRBV11-1 to TRBJ2-7, with a tentative D call TRBD1 (6 bases). This CDR3 comprises 14 residues. Germline assignment: CDR1 SGHAT and CDR2 FQDESV (reference sequence). V lost 5 bases, J lost 1 base, and 12 bases lay in between. The CDR3 sequence: CASSQQGGSYEQYF. The CDR3 DNA reads as TGTGCCAGCAGCCAACAGGGTGGATCCTACGAGCAGTACTTC. Full variable domain (rest looked up from reference TRBV11-1 and TRBJ2-7): EAEVAQSPRYKITEKSQAVAFWCDPISGHATLYWYRQILGQGPELLVQFQDESVVDDSQLPKDRFSAERLKGVDSTLKIQPAELGDSAMYLCASSQQGGSYEQYFGPGTRLTVT.